The 30 T cell receptor beta chains below come from one sample, sequenced in a study of monozygotic twins with inflammatory bowel disease (dated by TCRdb to 2018 to 2020). The library was produced with 5' RACE. TCRdb shows the sequencer as Illumina HiSeq 2500. After TCRdb reprocessed the reads, each CDR3 protein sequence was kept as one row, without DNA. For this sample, the table gives 110,000 to 150,000 distinct CDR3 sequences. 1.2% of the sample is held by the ten biggest clonotypes. Sequenced input: blood. The source is a human donor with ulcerative colitis or Crohn's disease, or a healthy co-twin of an affected twin (not recorded which).

V usage is TRBV24-1 and J usage is TRBJ2-2; TCRdb lists TRBD1, though no DNA is available to test this call. The CDR3 has 15 amino acids. Germline CDR1 and CDR2: KGHDR and SFDVKD. The chain's CDR3 is CATSDPGTDAGELFF.

The rearrangement joins TRBV5-8 to TRBJ1-1. The CDR3 consists of 12 residues. In germline, CDR1 is SGHTS, CDR2 YDEGEE. CDR3: CASRRAGTEAFF.

V is TRBV5-5 and J is TRBJ1-6; the D call of TRBD1 rests on TCRdb alone, since no DNA is present to check it. This CDR3 has 16 amino acids. Germline V gene data show CDR1 as SGHKS and CDR2 as YYEKEE (reference sequence). CDR3 amino acids: CASSLSPGRGNSPLHF. Based on the CDR3 plus reference TRBV5-5 and TRBJ1-6, the full variable domain is DAGVTQSPTHLIKTRGQQVTLRCSPISGHKSVSWYQQVLGQGPQFIFQYYEKEERGRGNFPDRFSARQFPNYSSELNVNALLLGDSALYLCASSLSPGRGNSPLHFGNGTRLTVT.

V usage is TRBV6-5 and J usage is TRBJ1-3; TCRdb gives TRBD1 as the D gene, but with no DNA this cannot be confirmed. Germline CDR1 is MNHEY and CDR2 is SVGAGI. There are 15 residues in the CDR3. CDR3 residues: CASSYNGQTGNTIYF.

V and J are TRBV5-1 and TRBJ2-4; TCRdb's D call, TRBD2, is unchecked because there is no DNA. CDR3 length: 16 amino acids. Germline values: CDR1 SGHRS, CDR2 YFSETQ. The CDR3 reads CASSLDSREGRHIQYF. Based on the CDR3 plus reference TRBV5-1 and TRBJ2-4, the full variable domain is KAGVTQTPRYLIKTRGQQVTLSCSPISGHRSVSWYQQTPGQGLQFLFEYFSETQRNKGNFPGRFSGRQFSNSRSEMNVSTLELGDSALYLCASSLDSREGRHIQYFGAGTRLSVL.

V gene TRBV10-3 combines with J gene TRBJ1-6; the TCRdb call, TRBD1, lacks DNA for checking. Germline V gene lookup returns CDR1 ENHRY and CDR2 SYGVKD. The CDR3 has 14 amino acids. This chain's CDR3 is CAISGDLGYSPLHF.

The chain combines TRBV5-1 with TRBJ2-2. Germline loops: CDR1 SGHRS, CDR2 YFSETQ. The CDR3 sequence is 14 residues long. The CDR3 loop reads CASSLGSNTGELFF.

This chain connects TRBV4-3 to TRBJ2-1; the D call of TRBD1 rests on TCRdb alone, since no DNA is present to check it. The CDR3 spans 14 residues. The germline CDR1 and CDR2 sequences are LGHNA and YSLEER. Here the CDR3 reads CASSQIGTETEQFF.

The rearrangement links TRBV7-9 to TRBJ2-1; TCRdb names TRBD1, which stays unverified in the absence of DNA. The CDR3 extends over 11 amino acids. In germline, CDR1 is SEHNR, CDR2 FQNEAQ (reference sequence). The chain's CDR3 is CASNNLMTEFF. The complete variable domain, with remaining parts taken from reference TRBV7-9 and TRBJ2-1, reads DTGVSQNPRHKITKRGQNVTFRCDPISEHNRLYWYRQTLGQGPEFLTYFQNEAQLEKSRLLSDRFSAERPKGSFSTLEIQRTEQGDSAMYLCASNNLMTEFFGPGTRLTVL.

V usage is TRBV20-1 and J usage is TRBJ2-5; no DNA is available, so the TRBD1 call from TCRdb remains unchecked. The CDR3 length is 14 residues. Germline V gives CDR1 DFQATT, CDR2 SNEGSKA (reference sequence). This chain's CDR3 is CSAARAGWGETQYF.

This chain links TRBV20-1 with TRBJ2-4; as DNA is missing, the TRBD1 call by TCRdb cannot be tested. CDR1 is DFQATT, CDR2 SNEGSKA, per germline (reference sequence). The CDR3 consists of 15 residues. The CDR3 sequence is CSVGSDSQDFGIQYF.

The chain recombines TRBV29-1 with TRBJ2-1; TCRdb selects TRBD1, and the lack of DNA leaves this call unchecked. CDR1 is SQVTM, CDR2 ANQGSEA, per germline. The CDR3 totals 15 residues. The CDR3 here is CSVEGGQGSYNEQFF.

The rearrangement joins TRBV18 to TRBJ1-5. Germline loops: CDR1 KGHSH, CDR2 LQKENI. The CDR3 has 16 amino acids. The CDR3 here is CASSPQGAGNNQPQHF.

The chain recombines TRBV5-4 with TRBJ2-1. This CDR3 contains 15 residues. Germline lookup yields CDR1 SGHNT and CDR2 YYREEE (reference sequence). CDR3: CASSLAGISYNEQFF.

The chain uses TRBV24-1 and TRBJ1-5. Germline V gene data show CDR1 as KGHDR and CDR2 as SFDVKD. The CDR3 spans 12 residues. The CDR3 spells CATRGADQPQHF.

The V gene is TRBV27, the J gene TRBJ2-7; the TCRdb D gene call, TRBD1, has no DNA to confirm it. CDR1 MNHEY and CDR2 SMNVEV come from the germline V gene (reference sequence). The CDR3 length is 15 residues. CDR3 region: CASSSRTGSSYEQYF.

The CDR3 loop is CASSRGSNSGNTIYF. The chain carries TRBV6-1 and TRBJ1-3. The CDR3 contains 15 residues. Germline-derived CDR1 and CDR2 are MNHNS and SASEGT.

The V gene is TRBV9, the J gene TRBJ1-1. Germline V CDR1 and CDR2: SGDLS, YYNGEE. This CDR3 region has 16 residues. This CDR3 is CASSVAAGPPPVEAFF.

This CDR3 reads CASSQELAADEQYF. This rearrangement joins TRBV3-1 to TRBJ2-7; TCRdb returns TRBD2, unconfirmable since there is no DNA. Germline-derived CDR1 and CDR2 are LGHDT and YNNKEL (reference sequence). This CDR3 contains 14 residues.

The chain recombines TRBV7-3 with TRBJ2-5. Germline V CDR1 and CDR2: SGHTA, FQGTGA. The CDR3 has 13 amino acids. CDR3 sequence: CASSLQLQETQYF.

This chain joins TRBV9 and TRBJ2-2; checking the TCRdb D call of TRBD2 is not possible without DNA. The germline V gene has CDR1 SGDLS and CDR2 YYNGEE. This CDR3 contains 15 residues. CDR3 loop: CASSVASGQSGELFF.

CDR3 in amino acids: CASSPGLAGDIYEQYF. The chain couples TRBV6-1 to TRBJ2-7; TCRdb designates TRBD2, a call that cannot be tested without DNA. CDR1 MNHNS and CDR2 SASEGT come from the germline V gene. This CDR3 comprises 16 residues.

V and J are TRBV9 and TRBJ2-7. Germline V gene lookup returns CDR1 SGDLS and CDR2 YYNGEE. CDR3 length: 13 amino acids. The CDR3 here is CASSADSTYEQYF.

This chain joins TRBV4-1 and TRBJ2-5; TCRdb's D call, TRBD2, is unchecked because there is no DNA. The CDR3 totals 19 residues. From germline, CDR1 is MGHRA and CDR2 YSYEKL. The CDR3 spells CASSQGTSGRAVRSETQYF.

The gene calls are TRBV6-2 or TRBV6-3 and TRBJ2-7; TCRdb's assignment of TRBD1 cannot be checked, as there is no DNA. The CDR3 length is 12 residues. Per germline, CDR1 MNHEY and CDR2 SVGEGT. CDR3 residues: CASTLTGYEQYF.

The chain links TRBV12-3 or TRBV12-4 to TRBJ2-1; the D call from TCRdb, TRBD1, cannot be confirmed without DNA. The CDR3 covers 14 residues. The CDR3 reads CASSLGGSRNEQFF.

The rearrangement uses TRBV7-3 and TRBJ2-3; the D call of TRBD2 rests on TCRdb alone, since no DNA is present to check it. Germline V lookup: CDR1 SGHTA, CDR2 FQGTGA. The CDR3 contains 14 residues. The CDR3 reads CASSNGLNTDTQYF.

The chain uses TRBV6-5 and TRBJ2-2; the D call of TRBD1 rests on TCRdb alone, since no DNA is present to check it. The CDR3 has 15 residues. Germline CDR1 reads MNHEY; CDR2 reads SVGAGI. CDR3 in amino acids: CASSYSRDNTGELFF.

This chain connects TRBV7-2 to TRBJ2-2; no DNA is available, so the TRBD1 call from TCRdb remains unchecked. Germline V CDR1 and CDR2: SGHTA, FQGNSA. The CDR3 sequence is 12 residues long. The CDR3 sequence is CASSRRDGKLFF. Looking up the rest from reference TRBV7-2 and TRBJ2-2 gives the full variable domain: GAGVSQSPSNKVTEKGKDVELRCDPISGHTALYWYRQSLGQGLEFLIYFQGNSAPDKSGLPSDRFSAERTGGSVSTLTIQRTQQEDSAVYLCASSRRDGKLFFGEGSRLTVL.

The CDR3 protein is CASSYGNPTGELFF. V and J are TRBV6-5 and TRBJ2-2. The CDR3 is made up of 14 amino acids. CDR1 and CDR2 (germline): MNHEY, SVGAGI.